This entry lists 32 T cell receptor beta chains sequenced from one sample in a study of blood T cells in healthy people across ages. A second about 7 to 12 cycle PCR used barcoded and J-beta primers. One entry per CDR3 protein results from TCRdb running MiXCR on the 5' RACE reads. The sample has roughly 930,000 distinct CDR3 sequences; around 49% are singletons. The sequenced material came from blood. Source of these receptors: a man aged 25-40 years in good health.

This clonotype was picked up many times. The chain carries TRBV7-2 and TRBJ2-1; D not resolved. The CDR3 totals 12 residues. V was clipped by 1 base and J by 6 bases, with 4 bases between them. The germline V gene has CDR1 SGHTA and CDR2 FQGNSA. CDR3 amino acids: CASSLGLNEQFF. In nucleotides, the CDR3 is TGTGCCAGCAGCTTAGGCCTCAATGAGCAGTTCTTC.

This clonotype was seen only a few times. The chain employs TRBV15 and TRBJ2-7; possible D gene TRBD2, 6 bases. V was trimmed by 0 bases and J by 3 bases, leaving 12 bases between them. Germline-derived CDR1 and CDR2 are LNHNV and YYDKDF (reference sequence). This CDR3 is 15 amino acids long. The CDR3 DNA sequence: TGTGCCACCAGCAGAGATCAGGGAGGAGTCTACGAGCAGTACTTC. This sequence encodes CATSRDQGGVYEQYF.

The sample holds a few counts of this clonotype. The CDR3 DNA is TGTGCCAGCAGCTCATCACAGGGCGGCAATCAGCCCCAGCATTTT. Translation: CASSSSQGGNQPQHF. The chain recombines TRBV7-2 with TRBJ1-5; perhaps TRBD1 as D (6 bases). The CDR3 is 15 residues long. V lost 4 bases and J lost 2, with 12 bases in between. CDR1 and CDR2 from the germline V gene are SGHTA and FQGNSA.

V and J are TRBV20-1 and TRBJ1-6; TRBD1 agrees at 11 bases. The CDR3 contains 16 residues. V lost 2 bases and J lost 9; bases outside the gene matches: 9. Germline V CDR1 and CDR2: DFQATT, SNEGSKA (reference sequence). Here the CDR3 DNA reads TGCAGTGCTAGAACCGGGACAGGGGGTTCGGGTTCACCCCTCCACTTT. Its translation is CSARTGTGGSGSPLHF.

Worth noting for this clonotype: A much larger clone lies a single base off, so this may be a read error. This sequence joins TRBV7-9 and TRBJ2-5; D unclear. CDR1 and CDR2 from the germline V gene are SEHNR and FQNEAQ (reference sequence). CDR3 length: 12 residues. Trimming took 2 bases from V and 3 from J, leaving 4 bases between them. CDR3 region: CASSLIEETQYF. CDR3 coding DNA: TGTGCCAGCAGCTTAATCGAAGAGACCCAGTACTTC.

A few counts support this clonotype. The V gene is TRBV20-1, the J gene TRBJ2-1; perhaps D is TRBD1 or TRBD2 (5 bases each). The length of the CDR3 is 17 residues. Germline CDR1 and CDR2: DFQATT and SNEGSKA (reference sequence). Between the trimmed V and J ends, which lost 2 bases and 2 bases, there was a span of 19 bases. The CDR3 is CSARRDGAVNPYNEQFF. The CDR3 DNA reads as TGCAGTGCTAGACGCGACGGGGCGGTGAACCCCTACAATGAGCAGTTCTTC.

The chain couples TRBV27 to TRBJ2-1, with D unclear. The CDR3 is 13 amino acids. Germline V gene lookup returns CDR1 MNHEY and CDR2 SMNVEV (reference sequence). V was trimmed by 6 bases and J by 7 bases, leaving 13 bases between them. The CDR3 DNA follows: TGTGCCAGCAGCTGGACGCCTGGGAATGAGCAGTTCTTC. Translation: CASSWTPGNEQFF.

This clonotype was observed a few times. The J gene is TRBJ1-6, the V gene TRBV25-1; unclear D gene. V was pared by 4 bases and J by 13 bases, with 17 bases between. CDR1 and CDR2 (germline): MGHDK, SYGVNS. This CDR3 spans 14 amino acids. The CDR3 is CASSVGTSANPLHF. CDR3 nucleotides: TGTGCCAGCAGTGTTGGTACATCGGCAAATCCCCTCCACTTT.

The chain combines TRBV4-2 with TRBJ2-1; 12 bases agree with TRBD2. V shed 3 bases, J shed 5 bases, and the junction held 8 bases outside the gene matches. The CDR3 is 17 residues long. CDR1 is LGHNA, CDR2 YNFKEQ, per germline. This chain's CDR3 is CASSQALRTSGNNEQFF. CDR3 nucleotides: TGTGCCAGCAGCCAGGCTTTAAGGACTAGCGGGAACAATGAGCAGTTCTTC.

This chain connects TRBV6-5 to TRBJ1-6; possible D gene TRBD1, 6 bases. Trimming took off 8 bases at V and 9 bases at J, with 17 bases between the two ends. The germline gives CDR1 MNHEY, CDR2 SVGAGI. The CDR3 is 14 residues long. This CDR3 reads CASHSRGRSSPLHF. The CDR3 DNA reads TGTGCCAGCCACTCCCGGGGGCGGTCTTCACCCCTCCACTTT.

This clonotype has more than one count but fewer than ten. J is TRBJ1-1 and V is TRBV4-3; possible D gene TRBD1, 5 bases. CDR1 is LGHNA and CDR2 is YSLEER in the germline V gene. Trimming took 0 bases from V and 1 from J, leaving 12 bases between them. The CDR3 is made up of 16 amino acids. The CDR3 DNA reads as TGCGCCAGCAGCCAAGATTTTAGCAGGGCGAACACTGAAGCTTTCTTT. Translated: CASSQDFSRANTEAFF.

The gene calls are TRBV7-9 and TRBJ2-1; D ambiguous. This CDR3 comprises 17 residues. Germline V gene data show CDR1 as SEHNR and CDR2 as FQNEAQ (reference sequence). Deletions cut 4 bases from V and 0 bases from J, with 16 bases between. CDR3 residues: CASSYGPGGNSYNEQFF. CDR3 DNA: TGTGCCAGCAGCTACGGACCAGGTGGGAACTCCTACAATGAGCAGTTCTTC.

This clonotype was observed at least ten times. This chain joins TRBV4-1 and TRBJ2-5; possible D gene TRBD2, 5 bases. The V gene's germline CDR1 is MGHRA and CDR2 YSYEKL. The CDR3 consists of 11 residues. V shed 5 bases and J shed 10 bases, with 11 bases lying between them. CDR3 in amino acids: CASSNSEDQYF. CDR3 nucleotides: TGCGCCAGCAGCAACTCGGAGGACCAGTACTTC.

V usage is TRBV3-1 and J usage is TRBJ2-5; 8 bases agree with TRBD2. The CDR3 has 15 amino acids. The junction had 11 bases not matched to a gene; V was cut back by 7 bases and J by 4 bases. Germline V gene sequence: CDR1 LGHDT, CDR2 YNNKEL (reference sequence). The CDR3 protein is CASKSSGGTRETQYF. The CDR3 nucleotides read TGTGCCAGCAAATCAAGCGGGGGTACGAGAGAGACCCAGTACTTC.

The gene calls are TRBV20-1 and TRBJ2-5, with 7 bases fitting TRBD2. After removal of 6 bases from V and 10 bases from J, the junction contained 8 bases not matched to a gene. Germline CDR1 is DFQATT and CDR2 is SNEGSKA (reference sequence). CDR3 length: 11 amino acids. CDR3 sequence reads: CSARDYPSQYF. The CDR3 DNA reads TGCAGTGCCCGGGACTACCCGAGCCAGTACTTC.

This chain connects TRBV7-2 to TRBJ2-3; TRBD2 matches at 7 bases. The CDR3 contains 15 residues. With V trimmed by 2 bases and J by 2 bases, 4 bases remained unmatched. In germline, CDR1 is SGHTA, CDR2 FQGNSA. The CDR3, as DNA: TGTGCCAGCAGCTTACCAGCGGGGATCACAGATACGCAGTATTTT. The encoded protein is CASSLPAGITDTQYF.

The chain carries TRBV12-3 or TRBV12-4 and TRBJ1-1; no definite D call. The V gene lost 3 bases and the J gene lost 6 bases, with 11 bases spanning the gap. This CDR3 is built from 13 residues. The chain's CDR3 is CASSFKREAEAFF. The CDR3 coding sequence is TGTGCCAGCAGTTTCAAAAGGGAGGCTGAAGCTTTCTTT.

The chain uses TRBV11-2 and TRBJ2-7; possibly TRBD1 for D (5 bases). The V end was cut by 4 bases, the J end by 2 bases, with 18 bases between. Germline values: CDR1 SGHAT, CDR2 FQNNGV. The CDR3 is 16 amino acids. The CDR3 bases are TGTGCCAGCAGCTCCCCATACAGGCCTAGGGCCTACGAGCAGTACTTC. Encoded protein: CASSSPYRPRAYEQYF.

On this clonotype itself: One junction end disagrees with the germline gene, perhaps due to a read error. This chain connects TRBV6-5 to TRBJ1-2; 9 bases match TRBD1. CDR1 is MNHEY, CDR2 SVGAGI, per germline. The CDR3 covers 15 residues. Here the CDR3 reads CANSYSTGGDYGYTF. CDR3 sequence (DNA): TGTGCCAACAGTTACTCGACAGGGGGGGACTATGGCTACACCTTC.

Concerning this clonotype: It may be a read error: a sequence one base away is much more abundant. The rearrangement links TRBV20-1 to TRBJ2-5; 10 bases line up with TRBD2. With the DNA end fitting TRBJ2-1 better, the J assignment may be wrong. Germline V gene sequence: CDR1 DFQATT, CDR2 SNEGSKA (reference sequence). The CDR3 is 15 amino acids. CDR3 coding DNA: TGCAGGGGTGAGGGACTAGCGACTAATCAAGAGACCCAGTTCTTC. Protein: CRGEGLATNQETQFF.

There are a few counts of this clonotype. The V gene is TRBV12-3 or TRBV12-4, the J gene TRBJ2-5; D is unresolved. Trimming removed 8 bases from V and 0 bases from J, with 10 bases in between. The CDR3 is made up of 13 amino acids. The CDR3 is CASGRSDQETQYF. In DNA form, the CDR3 reads TGTGCCAGCGGGCGGAGTGACCAAGAGACCCAGTACTTC.

In its sample, this clonotype was seen once. This chain joins TRBV12-3 or TRBV12-4 and TRBJ2-3, with D unclear. The germline V and J ends were trimmed by 6 bases and 4 bases, with 8 bases remaining between them. The CDR3 sequence is 12 residues long. The CDR3 is CASRPRADTQYF. The CDR3, as DNA: TGTGCCAGCAGACCGAGAGCAGATACGCAGTATTTT.

The chain links TRBV21-1 to TRBJ1-5; the table's D call, TRBD1, was not checked against the DNA. TRBV21-1 is designated a pseudogene. This CDR3 is 15 amino acids long. The CDR3 DNA reads as TGTGCCAGCTCCCAGCACAGGGGAAGCAATCAGCCCCAGCATTTT. Its protein product is CASSQHRGSNQPQHF.

This clonotype was counted only a few times. This chain uses TRBV7-2 with TRBJ2-3, with D possibly TRBD2 on 7 matching bases. V lost 5 bases, J lost 2 bases, and 17 bases lay in between. Germline loops: CDR1 SGHTA, CDR2 FQGNSA. The CDR3 is made up of 16 amino acids. CDR3 DNA sequence: TGTGCCAGCAGCCCCCTTGCGGGGGCGGTCACAGATACGCAGTATTTT. Protein product: CASSPLAGAVTDTQYF. Together with reference TRBV7-2 and TRBJ2-3, the CDR3 gives the full variable domain: GAGVSQSPSNKVTEKGKDVELRCDPISGHTALYWYRQSLGQGLEFLIYFQGNSAPDKSGLPSDRFSAERTGGSVSTLTIQRTQQEDSAVYLCASSPLAGAVTDTQYFGPGTRLTVL.

J is TRBJ2-5 and V is TRBV5-1; TRBD2 aligns across 9 bases. CDR3 length: 14 residues. The J segment lost 11 bases and the V segment lost 0 bases, leaving 8 bases of the junction unmatched. Germline V gene lookup returns CDR1 SGHRS and CDR2 YFSETQ. This CDR3 reads CASSLVAGDPEQYF. DNA of the CDR3: TGCGCCAGCAGCTTGGTAGCGGGGGACCCGGAGCAGTACTTC. The full variable domain, completed using reference TRBV5-1 and TRBJ2-5, is KAGVTQTPRYLIKTRGQQVTLSCSPISGHRSVSWYQQTPGQGLQFLFEYFSETQRNKGNFPGRFSGRQFSNSRSEMNVSTLELGDSALYLCASSLVAGDPEQYFGPGTRLLVL.

This clonotype was picked up a small number of times. The V gene is TRBV5-1, the J gene TRBJ2-7, with 10 bases that match TRBD2. This CDR3 is built from 14 residues. CDR1 and CDR2 from the germline V gene are SGHRS and YFSETQ. With 5 bases clipped from V and 2 bases from J, the junction kept 4 bases outside the gene matches. CDR3 protein: CASSGTSVAYEQYF. CDR3 sequence (DNA): TGCGCCAGCAGTGGGACTAGCGTTGCCTACGAGCAGTACTTC.

This clonotype has more than one count but fewer than ten. This chain uses TRBV12-3 or TRBV12-4 with TRBJ2-7; 8 positions agree with TRBD1. There are 14 residues in the CDR3. The J segment lost 6 bases and the V segment lost 6 bases, leaving 10 bases of the junction unmatched. This CDR3 is CASSVLLGQGEQYF. CDR3 bases: TGTGCCAGCAGCGTACTCTTAGGACAGGGCGAGCAGTACTTC.

This clonotype appeared once. The chain joins TRBV4-2 to TRBJ2-7, with TRBD2 identical over 11 bases. CDR3 length: 16 residues. Germline lookup yields CDR1 LGHNA and CDR2 YNFKEQ. V was clipped by 0 bases and J by 3 bases; unmatched bases: 4. The CDR3 nucleotides are TGTGCCAGCAGCCAAGATCTAGCGGGGGGCCGCTACGAGCAGTACTTC. Its protein is CASSQDLAGGRYEQYF.

This clonotype turned up a few times. This rearrangement joins TRBV6-5 to TRBJ1-2, with a possible D match to TRBD1 (6 bases). The CDR3 consists of 15 residues. CDR1 is MNHEY, CDR2 SVGAGI, per germline. Trimming left V 6 bases short and J 0 bases short, with 14 bases between. As DNA, the CDR3 is TGTGCCAGCAGGCCCGACAGGACTGCTAACTATGGCTACACCTTC. Residues: CASRPDRTANYGYTF.

This clonotype showed up just a few times. The rearrangement joins TRBV7-2 to TRBJ2-3; either TRBD1 or TRBD2 may supply D (5 bases each). Germline values: CDR1 SGHTA, CDR2 FQGNSA. The V end lost 2 bases, the J end lost 0 bases, and 9 bases lay between the germline ends. This CDR3 contains 15 residues. DNA for the CDR3: TGTGCCAGCAGCTTATGGGGGACCAGCACAGATACGCAGTATTTT. Translation gives CASSLWGTSTDTQYF.

The rearrangement links TRBV16 to TRBJ2-4; 9 nucleotides match TRBD1. The V segment lost 0 bases and the J segment 1 base; nucleotides outside the gene matches: 1. This CDR3 has 16 amino acids. Germline V CDR1 and CDR2: KGHSY, FQNENV. The CDR3 here is CASSQSGTGAKNIQYF. In DNA, the CDR3 is TGTGCCAGCAGCCAATCGGGGACAGGGGCCAAAAACATTCAGTACTTC.

V is TRBV28 and J is TRBJ2-5; maybe TRBD1 (6 bases). CDR3 size: 14 residues. Germline CDR1 is MDHEN and CDR2 is SYDVKM. V was clipped by 6 bases and J by 5 bases, with 16 bases between them. The CDR3 DNA reads as TGTGCCAGCAGGGCCCAGGGGCAGGGTGAGACCCAGTACTTC. The encoded protein is CASRAQGQGETQYF.